This TCR beta chain is drawn from a study of CD8+ T cells in alopecia areata. The sequencing template was cDNA reverse transcribed from extracted RNA. The assay was immunoSEQ multiplex PCR, and TCRdb's table has in-frame clones only and misses some. The sample has 95,000 to 110,000 clones; over 75% are singletons. General study results and limits: Expanded CD8+ clones among the top 100, and scalp clonality, were significantly decreased by tofacitinib.

The treatment here: oral pan-JAK inhibitor, 5-10 mg twice daily. Obtained from alopecia areata patients were lesional scalp punch biopsies along with peripheral blood. CD4+ and CD8+ T cells were sorted from PBMCs stained for CD3, CD4 and CD8. The length of the CDR3 is 16 residues. Trimming cost V 3 bases and J 3 bases, with 14 bases left between them. Looked up from germline, CDR1 is MDHEN and CDR2 is SYDVKM. This clone has more than one count but fewer than ten. Its cognate antigen is unknown. The rearrangement joins TRBV28 to TRBJ2-2; tentatively, D is TRBD2 (6 bases). The sequence was collected from a human donor with alopecia areata. The sample consisted of CD8+ T cells sorted from blood, taken between weeks 30 and 35, from a patient treated with tofacitinib. CDR3 in amino acids: CASSFAQEGYTGELFF. DNA of the CDR3: TGTGCCAGCAGTTTCGCGCAGGAGGGCTACACCGGGGAGCTGTTTTTT.